The rows below give T cell receptor beta chains drawn from one sample of a study of blood T cells in healthy people across ages. One entry per CDR3 protein, called by TCRdb with MiXCR from the 5' RACE reads. Altogether approximately 800,000 distinct CDR3 sequences are present, about 56% being singletons, with the ten largest covering around 24%. Material for sequencing was blood. The receptor source for this set is a man between 40 and 49 years old in good health. CDR3s include the opening cysteine and the closing phenylalanine or tryptophan. A D gene is named only where the DNA matches it firmly. Not every row has a clone size; where given, it reads once, few, many or a size class.

>TRBV20-1|TRBJ1-1|-|-
TGCAGTGCTAGAGTTCCGGAGCTGAACACTGAAGCTTTCTTT
CSARVPELNTEAFF
>TRBV12-3/TRBV12-4|TRBJ2-4|-|-
TGTGCCAGCAGCAATGACCGAAACATTCAGTACTTC
CASSNDRNIQYF
>TRBV5-1|TRBJ2-3|-|-
TGCGCCAGCAGCTTGTCCAGGGGAAAGGATACGCAGTATTTT
CASSLSRGKDTQYF
>TRBV7-2|TRBJ1-5|-|TRBD1
TGTGCCAGCAGCGCCGGGACAGGCAGGACTAGCAATCAGCCCCAGCATTTT
CASSAGTGRTSNQPQHF
>TRBV7-2|TRBJ2-5|-|-
TGTGCCAGCAGCGTAGTTGGGGATGGGGAGACCCAGTACTTC
CASSVVGDGETQYF
>TRBV3-1|TRBJ1-5|-|-
TGTGCCAGCAGCCCCCCGGGGAGAAAAAGCAATCAGCCCCAGCATTTT
CASSPPGRKSNQPQHF
>TRBV6-1|TRBJ2-1|-|TRBD2
TGTGCCAGCAGTGACCGCCTAGCGGGAGCGTACAATGAGCAGTTCTTC
CASSDRLAGAYNEQFF
>TRBV2|TRBJ1-4|-|-
TGTGCCAGCAGTGAAGCGTTGGGACATAATGAAAAACTGTTTTTT
CASSEALGHNEKLFF
>TRBV7-9|TRBJ2-7|many|TRBD1
TGTGCCAGCAGCTTAGATTATTTCGGGACAGACTACGAGCAGTACTTC
CASSLDYFGTDYEQYF
>TRBV25-1|TRBJ2-5|few|TRBD2
TGTGCCAGCAGTGATCCAGCGGGGGGCACCTACCAAGAGACCCAGTACTTC
CASSDPAGGTYQETQYF
>TRBV10-3|TRBJ2-1|once|TRBD2
TGCGCCATCAGTGGTTCTCCGGGACTAGCCCAAAGGGACTGGCAGTTCTTC
CAISGSPGLAQRDWQFF
>TRBV20-1|TRBJ2-3|-|TRBD2
TGCAGTGCTAGAGATCTCCTACTAGCGGACAGCACAGATACGCAGTATTTT
CSARDLLLADSTDTQYF
>TRBV3-1|TRBJ2-5|few|-
TGTGCCAGCAGCCAAGATGCCGTACCGGGGAAACAGTACTTC
CASSQDAVPGKQYF
>TRBV14|TRBJ2-2|few|-
TGTGCCAGCAGCCAAGACACCGTAATGAGCGGGGAGCTGTTTTTT
CASSQDTVMSGELFF
>TRBV7-3|TRBJ2-1|few|TRBD2
TGTGCCAGCAGCCGACTAGCTATCTTCGGTGAGCAGTTCTTC
CASSRLAIFGEQFF
>TRBV7-3|TRBJ2-2|-|TRBD2
TGTGCCAGCAGCCCAATGGCGGGAGGGAACACCGGGGAGCTGTTTTTT
CASSPMAGGNTGELFF
>TRBV29-1|TRBJ2-1|-|TRBD2
TGCAGCGTTACTAGCGAGTTCTTC
CSVTSEFF
>TRBV7-2|TRBJ1-2|-|-
TGTGTCAGCAGCGTAGGTCACCAGAGCGATGGCTACACCTTC
CVSSVGHQSDGYTF
>TRBV5-6|TRBJ1-2|-|-
TGTGCCAGCAGCTCGCAGCCAGGGAGGAATGGCTACACCTTC
CASSSQPGRNGYTF
>TRBV20-1|TRBJ2-7|-|-
TGCAGTGCCACAGCGCGTGACGGCTACGAGCAGTACTTC
CSATARDGYEQYF
>TRBV5-1|TRBJ2-1|many|TRBD1
TGCGCCAGCAGCTTGGCACAGGGGTTCGATGAGCAGTTCTTC
CASSLAQGFDEQFF
>TRBV5-1|TRBJ2-7|few|TRBD1
TGCGCCAGCAGCTTATATGACCGGGACAGTTACGAGCAGTACTTC
CASSLYDRDSYEQYF
>TRBV3-1|TRBJ1-2|-|TRBD1
TGTGCCAGCAGCCAAGCGGGACAGCGGGGCTATGGCTACACCTTC
CASSQAGQRGYGYTF
>TRBV20-1|TRBJ2-5|-|-
TGCAGTGCTAGAGTTACTAGGTTTCCAGAGACCCAGTACTTC
CSARVTRFPETQYF
>TRBV6-5|TRBJ2-4|-|-
TGTGCCAGCAGTTACTCGAACCTAGCCAAAAACATTCAGTACTTC
CASSYSNLAKNIQYF
>TRBV29-1|TRBJ2-3|-|TRBD2
TGCAGCGTCGAATGGCTAGCGGGGACAGATACGCAGTATTTT
CSVEWLAGTDTQYF
>TRBV7-8|TRBJ2-3|-|-
TGTGCCAGCAGCTCCACTGGACAGACCACAGATACGCAGTATTTT
CASSSTGQTTDTQYF
>TRBV3-1|TRBJ2-3|-|TRBD2
TGTGCCAGCAGGGGCAGCGGGGGCTTCACAGATACGCAGTATTTT
CASRGSGGFTDTQYF
>TRBV27|TRBJ2-5|-|-
TGTGCCAGCAGTTTGGTCGGGGGCGCCGAGACCCAGTACTTC
CASSLVGGAETQYF
>TRBV7-2|TRBJ1-2|-|-
TGTGCCAGCAGCTTAGCGAGTAGTAACTATGGCTACACCTTC
CASSLASSNYGYTF
>TRBV20-1|TRBJ2-7|few|-
TGCAGTGCTAGAGATCTTATTCGGGGAGGGCAGGGGGAAGAGCAGTACTTC
CSARDLIRGGQGEEQYF
>TRBV4-3|TRBJ2-1|-|TRBD1
TGCGCCAGCAGCCACGACCGGGACAGTTTCTACAATGAGCAGTTCTTC
CASSHDRDSFYNEQFF
>TRBV10-3|TRBJ2-3|-|TRBD1
TGTGCCATCAGTCGGGACAGCGGAATCTCAGATACGCAGTATTTT
CAISRDSGISDTQYF
>TRBV18|TRBJ2-3|-|TRBD2
TGTGCCAGCTCACGACCCATTTCTAGCGGGAGACGAGGGCAGTATTTT
CASSRPISSGRRGQYF
>TRBV4-3|TRBJ2-7|-|-
TGCGCCAGCAGCCAAGAATTGGTGGGGATCTCCTACGAGCAGTACTTC
CASSQELVGISYEQYF
>TRBV7-2|TRBJ2-5|-|-
TGTGCCAGCAGCCCGAGGAGCCCCAAAATCCAAGAGACCCAGTACTTC
CASSPRSPKIQETQYF
>TRBV2|TRBJ2-7|-|TRBD2
TGTGCCAGCAGTGAAGCCGGGCCTAGCGGGTTCTACGAGCAGTACTTC
CASSEAGPSGFYEQYF
>TRBV9|TRBJ1-2|-|TRBD1
TGTGCCAGCAGCGTTTCCGGGACAGGGATATCTAACTATGGCTACACCTTC
CASSVSGTGISNYGYTF
>TRBV4-1|TRBJ2-3|-|-
TGCGCCAGCAGCCAAATTCTGCCCATCCTACTAGCACGCACAGATACGCAGTATTTT
CASSQILPILLARTDTQYF
>TRBV7-9|TRBJ2-3|-|TRBD2
TGTGCCACCCGCCTTCGTAGCGGGGCTAACACAGATACGCAGTATTTT
CATRLRSGANTDTQYF